The entry that follows covers one TCR beta chain sequence. TCR beta chains were sequenced at survey level with immunoSEQ. Method: immunoSEQ multiplex PCR; TCRdb's copy keeps in-frame clones and lacks some. The sample includes approximately 53,000 clones, 80% to 95% seen only once; the top ten take around a tenth. This CDR3 has 13 residues. CDR1 LNHDA and CDR2 SQIVND come from the germline V gene (reference sequence). V lost 4 bases to trimming and J lost 8 bases, with 14 bases between them. Sequencing was done on a sample of PBMCs. This chain connects TRBV19 to TRBJ1-2, with D uncertain. The sequence was obtained from a man aged 35 to 55 with rheumatoid arthritis. CDR3 protein: CASSNRGSHGYTF. DNA of the CDR3: TGTGCCAGTAGTAATCGCGGGTCTCACGGCTACACCTTC.